The source of this TCR beta chain is a study of monozygotic twins with inflammatory bowel disease. Whole-study results and caveats: Part of the variability in patient repertoires may have come from differing immunosuppressive treatments.

Comments on this clonotype: Its specificity is unknown.

Making each TCR library took approximately 3,400 ng of total RNA. Template switching incorporated UMIs with a 6-nucleotide sample barcode. TCRdb reprocessed the 5' RACE reads, with one entry per CDR3 protein and no DNA. The listing contains 400,000 or so distinct CDR3 sequences. Sequenced input: blood. This receptor was obtained from a human donor with ulcerative colitis or Crohn's disease, or a healthy co-twin of an affected twin (not recorded which).

The CDR3 here is CASSAPQNTEAFF. This chain links TRBV18 with TRBJ1-1; TCRdb's D call of TRBD1 is untestable without DNA. The CDR3 length is 13 residues. Germline-derived CDR1 and CDR2 are KGHSH and LQKENI.